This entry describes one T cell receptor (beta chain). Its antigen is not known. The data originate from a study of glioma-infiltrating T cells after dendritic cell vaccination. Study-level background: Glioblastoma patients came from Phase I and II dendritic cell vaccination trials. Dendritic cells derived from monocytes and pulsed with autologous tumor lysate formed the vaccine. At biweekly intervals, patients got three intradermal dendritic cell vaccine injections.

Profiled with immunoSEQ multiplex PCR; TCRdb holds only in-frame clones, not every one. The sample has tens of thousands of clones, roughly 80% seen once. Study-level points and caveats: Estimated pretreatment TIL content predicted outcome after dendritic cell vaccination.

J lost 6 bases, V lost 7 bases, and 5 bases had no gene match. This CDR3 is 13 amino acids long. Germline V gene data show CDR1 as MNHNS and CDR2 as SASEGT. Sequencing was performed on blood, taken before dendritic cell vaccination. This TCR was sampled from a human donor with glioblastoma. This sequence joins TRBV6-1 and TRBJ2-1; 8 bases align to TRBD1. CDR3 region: CASNRQGLNEQFF. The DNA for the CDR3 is TGTGCCAGCAACCGACAGGGGCTCAATGAGCAGTTCTTC.